The T cell receptor beta chain described here comes from a study of identical twins. Regarding the study as a whole: The conclusions drew on cross-sectional statistical analysis instead of tracking the same donors. For zero-insertion analyses, partial confounding could come from invariant MAIT and iNKT cells.

TCRdb passed the 5' RACE reads through MiXCR, listing each CDR3 protein once. In the table there are approximately 1.8 million distinct CDR3 sequences, roughly a third of which are singletons. As regards this clonotype: Its antigen is currently unknown.

In every case, the donor was a healthy Caucasian. Sequenced input: cord blood. The receptor comes from a newborn girl in good health.

The CDR3 spells CASRQGMVAEAFF. CDR3 DNA: TGTGCCAGCAGACAGGGGATGGTGGCTGAAGCTTTCTTT. The chain carries TRBV27 and TRBJ1-1, with 7 bases matching TRBD1. The CDR3 has 13 residues. J lost 6 bases, V lost 6 bases, and 7 bases had no gene match. Germline lookup yields CDR1 MNHEY and CDR2 SMNVEV (reference sequence).